This TCR beta chain is drawn from a study of breast tumors, draining lymph nodes, adjacent tissues. Overall study findings and caveats: Luminal-like breast cancer showed significantly higher tumor–nontumor repertoire similarity than basal-like. Tumor T cell lymph node origin was a supported hypothesis, not proven.

Axillary draining lymph nodes of breast cancer patients supplied the node samples. Per germline, CDR1 SEHNR and CDR2 FQNEAQ (reference sequence). The CDR3 contains 14 residues. MiXCR, applied by TCRdb to the multiplex PCR reads, yields one record per CDR3 protein. The table includes 270,000 or so distinct CDR3 sequences, around 30% detected once. To note about this clonotype: Its antigen is not known.

This sequence joins TRBV7-9 and TRBJ2-5, with 10 bases that match TRBD2. Near its end, the DNA agrees better with TRBJ2-7, so the J call may be wrong. The TCR sequence derives from a female donor with breast cancer. Some clones in this sample may be carry-over from other donors' samples. Sequencing input: axillary lymph node tissue. In nucleotides, the CDR3 is TGTGCCAGCAGCTATGGGACTAGCGCTGTCGAGCAGTACTTC. This sequence encodes CASSYGTSAVEQYF.